The 17 T cell receptor beta chains below all came from one sample that was sequenced in a study of T cells in Graves' hyperthyroidism and ophthalmopathy. Authors of the study amplified TCR beta CDR3 regions from RNA transcripts. HTBI primers drove first-round RT-PCR of the TCR CDR3. Via MiXCR, TCRdb re-called the multiplex PCR reads, giving one row per CDR3 protein. The table has about 710,000 distinct CDR3 sequences, about 17% seen once. Sequences were obtained from blood. The source is a man in his late teens or twenties with Graves' hyperthyroidism.

The sample holds many counts of this clonotype. The chain is built from TRBV18 and TRBJ2-1; possibly TRBD1 for D (5 bases). The CDR3 has 12 residues. Trimming took off 4 bases at V and 9 bases at J, with 10 bases between the two ends. Germline V lookup: CDR1 KGHSH, CDR2 LQKENI. CDR3 nucleotides: TGTGCCAGCTCACTAGGACAAAGTGAGCAGTTCTTC. The encoded protein is CASSLGQSEQFF.

In this sample, this clonotype turned up many times. This chain uses TRBV20-1 with TRBJ2-7; no firm D call. CDR1 DFQATT and CDR2 SNEGSKA come from the germline V gene (reference sequence). Trimming pared 4 bases from V and 3 bases from J, leaving 19 bases between. The CDR3 consists of 15 residues. In DNA form, the CDR3 reads TGCAGTGCTACCTCAGCCGACCGAGAAAACTACGAGCAGTACTTC. It encodes CSATSADRENYEQYF.

The V gene is TRBV20-1, the J gene TRBJ2-7; TRBD1 agrees at 10 bases. Germline-derived CDR1 and CDR2 are DFQATT and SNEGSKA (reference sequence). J lost 3 bases, V lost 5 bases, and 10 bases had no gene match. The CDR3 consists of 15 residues. CDR3 nucleotides: TGCAGTGCTTCCCACGGGACAGGGGAAAGCTACGAGCAGTACTTC. As protein: CSASHGTGESYEQYF.

In this sample, this clonotype turned up many times. The rearrangement links TRBV12-3 or TRBV12-4 to TRBJ2-5, with D unresolved. This CDR3 has 13 residues. V lost 3 bases and J 10 bases, leaving 15 bases between the germline ends. DNA of the CDR3: TGTGCCAGCAGTTTGAAGCATTGGATGGGCCAGTACTTC. Residues: CASSLKHWMGQYF.

V gene TRBV5-1 combines with J gene TRBJ1-6; no clear D. The V end lost 2 bases, the J end lost 4 bases, and 7 bases lay between the germline ends. The CDR3 is 14 residues long. Germline CDR1 and CDR2: SGHRS and YFSETQ. DNA for the CDR3: TGCGCCAGCAGCTTAGCGGAATATAATTCACCCCTCCACTTT. As protein: CASSLAEYNSPLHF.

The table lists this clonotype with many counts. The J gene is TRBJ1-1, the V gene TRBV9, with D perhaps matching TRBD1 (5 bases). This CDR3 has 17 amino acids. Trimming took 2 bases from V and 1 from J, leaving 18 bases between them. Looked up from germline, CDR1 is SGDLS and CDR2 is YYNGEE. The CDR3 region is CASSVTRVGVWNTEAFF. DNA of the CDR3: TGTGCCAGCAGCGTCACCCGGGTAGGGGTATGGAACACTGAAGCTTTCTTT.

This clonotype has just a few counts. The chain combines TRBV9 with TRBJ2-5, with D possibly called TRBD1 or TRBD2 (5 bases each). Trimming cost V 0 bases and J 4 bases, with 28 bases left between them. This CDR3 is 20 amino acids long. The V gene's germline CDR1 is SGDLS and CDR2 YYNGEE. Written as DNA, the CDR3 is TGTGCCAGCAGCGTAGACCCTAGCCCCCCGGGCCGCAGGGTTTTAGAGACCCAGTACTTC. It translates to CASSVDPSPPGRRVLETQYF.

The chain couples TRBV7-9 to TRBJ2-7, with a tentative D call TRBD2 (5 bases). The CDR3 sequence is 15 residues long. The germline V gene encodes CDR1 SEHNR and CDR2 FQNEAQ (reference sequence). V gave up 1 base and J gave up 0 bases, with 10 bases separating them. The CDR3 protein is CASSLEQGSSYEQYF. The CDR3, as DNA: TGTGCCAGCAGCTTAGAGCAAGGGAGCTCCTACGAGCAGTACTTC. Full variable domain (rest looked up from reference TRBV7-9 and TRBJ2-7): DTGVSQNPRHKITKRGQNVTFRCDPISEHNRLYWYRQTLGQGPEFLTYFQNEAQLEKSRLLSDRFSAERPKGSFSTLEIQRTEQGDSAMYLCASSLEQGSSYEQYFGPGTRLTVT.

This clonotype was recorded a few times. This chain links TRBV15 with TRBJ1-5; 8 nucleotides align to TRBD1. The CDR3 sequence is 16 residues long. The germline gives CDR1 LNHNV, CDR2 YYDKDF (reference sequence). V was clipped by 0 bases and J by 6 bases; unmatched bases: 7. CDR3 residues: CATSRDLARGLQPQHF. The CDR3 DNA reads TGTGCCACCAGCAGAGATCTGGCCAGGGGGCTTCAGCCCCAGCATTTT. Complete variable domain (other parts from reference TRBV15 and TRBJ1-5): DAMVIQNPRYQVTQFGKPVTLSCSQTLNHNVMYWYQQKSSQAPKLLFHYYDKDFNNEADTPDNFQSRRPNTSFCFLDIRSPGLGDTAMYLCATSRDLARGLQPQHFGDGTRLSIL.

This clonotype was picked up a small number of times. V and J are TRBV9 and TRBJ2-1; D uncertain. Germline V gene data show CDR1 as SGDLS and CDR2 as YYNGEE. The CDR3 contains 15 residues. V lost 0 bases and J 2 bases, leaving 9 bases between the germline ends. CDR3 nucleotides: TGTGCCAGCAGCGTAGGGCCTAGTCCCTACAATGAGCAGTTCTTC. It yields the protein CASSVGPSPYNEQFF.

This clonotype has a count of ten or more. The chain links TRBV6-2 or TRBV6-3 to TRBJ2-7; TRBD2 matches 8 bases. This CDR3 comprises 15 residues. Germline V gives CDR1 MNHEY, CDR2 SVGEGT. Germline trimming cut 5 bases from V and 1 base from J; bases unmatched to any gene: 7. The DNA of the CDR3 is TGTGCCAGCAGTGTCCCCCGGGAGGGGTCCTACGAGCAGTACTTC. Encoded protein: CASSVPREGSYEQYF.

This clonotype was recorded a few times. The rearrangement joins TRBV3-1 to TRBJ2-2; D may be TRBD2 (6 bases). Trimming took 4 bases from V and 6 from J, leaving 12 bases between them. CDR1 is LGHDT and CDR2 is YNNKEL in the germline V gene (reference sequence). The CDR3 covers 14 residues. The CDR3 DNA sequence: TGTGCCAGCAGCCCGCGCTCGGGAGCCGGGGAGCTGTTTTTT. It specifies CASSPRSGAGELFF.

This clonotype was recorded at least ten times. The chain employs TRBV18 and TRBJ2-1; 7 positions match TRBD2. CDR1 and CDR2 (germline): KGHSH, LQKENI. This CDR3 is 15 amino acids long. J gave up 1 base and V 6 bases, and 6 bases lay outside the gene matches. This CDR3 is CASSRGSRSYNEQFF. In nucleotides, the CDR3 is TGTGCCAGCTCTCGCGGGAGCCGGTCCTACAATGAGCAGTTCTTC.

This clonotype was observed at least ten times. The CDR3 region is CASSYSGHGDSGANVLTF. The DNA for the CDR3 is TGTGCCAGCAGTTACTCTGGACATGGGGACTCTGGGGCCAACGTCCTGACTTTC. The chain employs TRBV6-2 or TRBV6-3 and TRBJ2-6; D may be TRBD1 (5 bases). The ends were cut back, 0 bases at V and 0 bases at J, with 12 bases in the middle. Germline V lookup: CDR1 MNHEY, CDR2 SVGEGT. The CDR3 runs 18 residues.

This clonotype has a count of ten or more. This chain uses TRBV12-3 or TRBV12-4 with TRBJ2-2, with D uncertain. This CDR3 is 14 amino acids long. The germline V and J ends were trimmed by 1 base and 4 bases, with 7 bases remaining between them. CDR3 nucleotides: TGTGCCAGCAGTTTAGTACAGACCACCGGGGAGCTGTTTTTT. Protein product: CASSLVQTTGELFF.

This sequence joins TRBV7-2 and TRBJ2-1; TRBD2 aligns across 7 bases. This CDR3 has 16 residues. With V trimmed by 1 base and J by 4 bases, 7 bases remained unmatched. Per germline, CDR1 SGHTA and CDR2 FQGNSA. The CDR3 coding sequence is TGTGCCAGCAGCTTAGGGGCTACCGGGGGGTACAATGAGCAGTTCTTC. Residues: CASSLGATGGYNEQFF.

This clonotype came up many times. The chain joins TRBV7-2 to TRBJ2-5, with D maybe TRBD1 (6 bases). Trimming took off 11 bases at V and 5 bases at J, with 18 bases between the two ends. The length of the CDR3 is 13 residues. Per germline, CDR1 SGHTA and CDR2 FQGNSA. The CDR3 region is CAGSGAARETQYF. In DNA, the CDR3 is TGTGCCGGATCAGGGGCAGCTCGGGAGACCCAGTACTTC.